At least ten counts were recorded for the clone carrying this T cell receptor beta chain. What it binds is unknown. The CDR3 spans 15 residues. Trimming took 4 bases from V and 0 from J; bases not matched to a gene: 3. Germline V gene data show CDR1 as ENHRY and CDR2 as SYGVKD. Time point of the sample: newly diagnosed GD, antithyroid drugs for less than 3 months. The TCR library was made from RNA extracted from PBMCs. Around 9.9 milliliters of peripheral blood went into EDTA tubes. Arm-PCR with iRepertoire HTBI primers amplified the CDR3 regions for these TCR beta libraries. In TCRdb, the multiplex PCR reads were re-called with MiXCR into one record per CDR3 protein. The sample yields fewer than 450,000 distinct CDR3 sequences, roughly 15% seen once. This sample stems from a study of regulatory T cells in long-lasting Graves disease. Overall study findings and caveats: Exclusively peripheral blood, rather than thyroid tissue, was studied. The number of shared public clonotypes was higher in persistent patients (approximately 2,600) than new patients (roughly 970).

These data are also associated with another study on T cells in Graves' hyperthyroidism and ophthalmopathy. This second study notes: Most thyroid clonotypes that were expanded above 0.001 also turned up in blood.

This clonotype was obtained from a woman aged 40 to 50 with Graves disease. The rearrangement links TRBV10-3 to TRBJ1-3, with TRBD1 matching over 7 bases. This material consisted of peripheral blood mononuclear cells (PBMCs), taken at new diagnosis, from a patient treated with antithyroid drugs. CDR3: CAISAGTDSGNTIYF. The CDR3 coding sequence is TGTGCCATCAGTGCCGGGACAGACTCTGGAAACACCATATATTTT.